This passage covers 20 T cell receptor beta chains from one sample sequenced in a study of blood T cell repertoires in COVID-19. Some clones are missing from TCRdb's copy, which holds only in-frame ones; the method was immunoSEQ multiplex PCR. The data contain 190,000 or so clones, 75% to 90% of them singletons. Sequenced input: peripheral blood. All receptors derive from a man aged 35 to 55 with acute or convalescent COVID-19.

This clone was recorded only once. The chain carries TRBV24-1 and TRBJ2-2; the match to TRBD1 covers 8 bases. Germline V gene data show CDR1 as KGHDR and CDR2 as SFDVKD. The trim removed 1 base at V and 0 bases at J, leaving 3 bases unmatched. The CDR3 consists of 17 residues. This CDR3 is CATSDLTGQANTGELFF. The CDR3 nucleotides read TGTGCCACCAGTGATTTAACGGGACAGGCGAACACCGGGGAGCTGTTTTTT.

CDR3 protein: CALIGTGLNTEAFF. CDR3 coding DNA: TGTGCCTTAATTGGTACAGGGTTGAACACTGAAGCTTTCTTT. The chain is built from TRBV30 and TRBJ1-1, with a tentative D call TRBD1 (6 bases). The V gene's germline CDR1 is GTSNPN and CDR2 SVGIG (reference sequence). V dropped 7 bases and J dropped 0 bases, with 15 bases sitting between them. The CDR3 is 14 residues long.

V gene TRBV21-1 combines with J gene TRBJ2-3; TRBD1 is taken as the D call from the table, unchecked against the DNA. TRBV21-1 is given as a pseudogene. The CDR3 loop spans 8 amino acids. The CDR3 DNA reads TGTAAGGGGGATACGCAGTATTTT. Its translation: CKGDTQYF.

The CDR3: CASSFGQGAETQYF. The CDR3 DNA follows: TGTGCCAGCAGCTTTGGCCAGGGGGCGGAGACCCAGTACTTC. V usage is TRBV11-3 and J usage is TRBJ2-5; 8 bases fit TRBD1. Looked up from germline, CDR1 is SGHNT and CDR2 is YENEEA. With V trimmed by 3 bases and J by 5 bases, 5 bases remained unmatched. CDR3 length: 14 amino acids.

The rearrangement joins TRBV19 to TRBJ2-5; 15 nucleotides agree with TRBD2. With V trimmed by 4 bases and J by 5 bases, 8 bases remained unmatched. Germline CDR1 reads LNHDA; CDR2 reads SQIVND (reference sequence). The CDR3 covers 17 residues. The CDR3 sequence is CASSTGLAGGPGETQYF. Here the CDR3 DNA reads TGTGCCAGTAGTACCGGACTAGCGGGGGGGCCCGGGGAGACCCAGTACTTC.

The genes are TRBV7-9 and TRBJ2-3, with D possibly matching TRBD2 (7 bases). CDR3 length: 14 amino acids. CDR1 is SEHNR, CDR2 FQNEAQ, per germline (reference sequence). The V end was cut by 3 bases, the J end by 6 bases, with 13 bases between. In DNA, the CDR3 is TGTGCCAGCAGCTTCACGGGGGGCGGGGATACGCAGTATTTT. Encoded protein: CASSFTGGGDTQYF. Full variable domain (missing parts from reference TRBV7-9 and TRBJ2-3): DTGVSQNPRHKITKRGQNVTFRCDPISEHNRLYWYRQTLGQGPEFLTYFQNEAQLEKSRLLSDRFSAERPKGSFSTLEIQRTEQGDSAMYLCASSFTGGGDTQYFGPGTRLTVL.

This chain links TRBV6-2 or TRBV6-3 with TRBJ2-2, with D perhaps matching TRBD1 (6 bases). V was trimmed by 4 bases and J by 0 bases, leaving 9 bases between them. The CDR3 totals 15 residues. Germline V gives CDR1 MNHEY, CDR2 SVGEGT. DNA for the CDR3: TGTGCCAGCAGTTGGCAGGGGTCGAACACCGGGGAGCTGTTTTTT. This gives the protein CASSWQGSNTGELFF.

This rearrangement joins TRBV5-4 to TRBJ2-7; 10 bases are shared with TRBD1. The germline gives CDR1 SGHNT, CDR2 YYREEE (reference sequence). This CDR3 is 14 amino acids long. V dropped 0 bases and J dropped 3; count of bases not matched to a gene: 0. CDR3 region: CASSLGTGGYEQYF. The CDR3 coding sequence is TGTGCCAGCAGCTTGGGGACAGGGGGCTACGAGCAGTACTTC.

The chain uses TRBV10-2 and TRBJ1-1, with TRBD1 identical over 9 bases. The CDR3 runs to 14 residues. Germline-derived CDR1 and CDR2 are WSHSY and SAAADI. V dropped 6 bases and J dropped 7; count of bases not matched to a gene: 9. The CDR3: CASRGTGTSGEAFF. In DNA form, the CDR3 reads TGCGCCAGCAGGGGGACAGGGACTAGTGGTGAAGCTTTCTTT.

The chain recombines TRBV24-1 with TRBJ2-7, with TRBD1 matching 7 bases. The germline V gene has CDR1 KGHDR and CDR2 SFDVKD. The CDR3 runs 16 residues. Trimming cost V 3 bases and J 1 base; bases outside gene matches: 8. The DNA of the CDR3 is TGTGCCACCAGTGATAACGCCGGGACAGCTTCCTACGAGCAGTACTTC. Translated: CATSDNAGTASYEQYF.

The chain combines TRBV9 with TRBJ2-7; tentatively, D is TRBD1 (6 bases). V was trimmed by 4 bases and J by 2 bases, leaving 19 bases between them. The CDR3 spans 16 residues. Germline V lookup: CDR1 SGDLS, CDR2 YYNGEE. The CDR3 region is CASSPMDSLVPYEQYF. The CDR3 bases are TGTGCCAGCAGCCCCATGGACAGCCTAGTCCCCTACGAGCAGTACTTC.

About this clone: Sequence at one end of the junction differs from germline and may be a read error. This chain uses TRBV4-1 with TRBJ2-7; D remains ambiguous. Germline V gene sequence: CDR1 MGHRA, CDR2 YSYEKL. The length of the CDR3 is 14 residues. In DNA, the CDR3 is TGCGCCAGCAGCCCGAATAGGCAGGCCTATGAGCAGTACTTC. Residues: CASSPNRQAYEQYF.

The chain carries TRBV12-3 or TRBV12-4 and TRBJ1-3; D ambiguous. This CDR3 is built from 10 residues. Trimming stripped 10 bases from V and 4 bases from J, with 5 bases between. CDR3 coding DNA: TGTGCCACCCGGGGAAACACCATATATTTT. It specifies CATRGNTIYF.

The chain joins TRBV5-1 to TRBJ2-7; TRBD1 is a possible D gene (5 bases). V shed 2 bases and J shed 0 bases, with 9 bases lying between them. This CDR3 has 14 residues. Per the germline V gene, CDR1 is SGHRS and CDR2 is YFSETQ. The CDR3 DNA is TGCGCCAGCAGCTTTACCCAGGGCTCCTACGAGCAGTACTTC. This sequence encodes CASSFTQGSYEQYF.

The rearrangement links TRBV5-4 to TRBJ1-1; no definite D call. With 0 bases removed from V and 8 bases from J, the gap between germline ends came to 17 bases. CDR1 is SGHNT and CDR2 is YYREEE in the germline V gene (reference sequence). This CDR3 comprises 15 residues. CDR3 residues: CASSLDSLVRGEAFF. Here the CDR3 DNA reads TGTGCCAGCAGCTTGGATAGTCTTGTGCGGGGAGAAGCTTTCTTT.

V usage is TRBV9 and J usage is TRBJ1-6; D not certain. The CDR3 has 16 amino acids. Trimming cost V 0 bases and J 5 bases, with 12 bases left between them. Germline V lookup: CDR1 SGDLS, CDR2 YYNGEE. The CDR3 sequence is CASSVASIPDNSPLHF. As DNA, the CDR3 is TGTGCCAGCAGCGTAGCGTCCATCCCGGATAATTCACCCCTCCACTTT. Drawing the rest from reference TRBV9 and TRBJ1-6, the complete variable domain is DSGVTQTPKHLITATGQRVTLRCSPRSGDLSVYWYQQSLDQGLQFLIQYYNGEERAKGNILERFSAQQFPDLHSELNLSSLELGDSALYFCASSVASIPDNSPLHFGNGTRLTVT.

The rearrangement links TRBV4-3 to TRBJ2-7; 11 bases match TRBD2. Germline V CDR1 and CDR2: LGHNA, YSLEER. The CDR3 has 15 amino acids. Trimming at V came to 0 bases and at J to 2 bases, leaving 0 bases not matched to a gene. The CDR3 sequence is CASSQELAGAYEQYF. The CDR3 coding sequence is TGCGCCAGCAGCCAAGAACTAGCGGGGGCCTACGAGCAGTACTTC.

V is TRBV6-8 and J is TRBJ2-1, with D tentatively TRBD1 (7 bases). V gave up 3 bases and J gave up 2 bases, with 23 bases separating them. The CDR3 is made up of 19 amino acids. Germline V gene data show CDR1 as MNHGY and CDR2 as SAAAGT. CDR3 sequence: CASSYGTVPWRVPYNEQFF. The DNA of the CDR3 is TGTGCCAGCAGTTATGGGACAGTCCCCTGGAGGGTTCCCTACAATGAGCAGTTCTTC.

CDR3 coding DNA: TGTGCCAGCAGCCCCGGGACTAGCGGGGGGGCGGAGACCCAGTACTTC. Its translation: CASSPGTSGGAETQYF. This sequence joins TRBV5-6 and TRBJ2-5; 16 bases match TRBD2. V was pared by 4 bases and J by 5 bases, with 5 bases of the junction left unmatched. This CDR3 region has 16 residues. Germline CDR1 is SGHDT and CDR2 is YYEEEE.

The CDR3 nucleotides read TGTGCCAGCAGCAGGGCTAGCGGAGGCTTCTACGAGCAGTACTTC. Translating gives CASSRASGGFYEQYF. V gene TRBV27 combines with J gene TRBJ2-7; TRBD2 matches at 7 bases. This CDR3 is built from 15 residues. Unmatched junction bases numbered 11, after V lost 6 bases and J lost 3 bases. Germline CDR1 is MNHEY and CDR2 is SMNVEV (reference sequence).